This T cell receptor beta chain derives from a study of PD-1 blockade in classical Hodgkin lymphoma. Study outcomes and limitations: Baseline diversity in complete responders resembled that of newly diagnosed patients. Compared with healthy donors, newly diagnosed patients reportedly showed lower baseline TCR diversity.

The CDR3 sequence is 14 residues long. V lost 1 base to trimming and J lost 3 bases, with 11 bases between them. CDR1 and CDR2 (germline): SGHKS, YYEKEE (reference sequence). Every one of the patients relapsed after autologous stem cell transplantation (brentuximab vedotin exposure was variable). Best responses included complete response and partial response; otherwise, the best response was progressive disease. In its sample, this clone was seen once. The antigen remains unidentified. Sequenced by immunoSEQ multiplex PCR; TCRdb stores in-frame clones only, minus some. The sample holds about 90,000 clones, 89% seen once.

Sample: peripheral blood mononuclear cells (PBMCs), taken before the second cycle of nivolumab. The TCR originated in a human donor with classical Hodgkin lymphoma. J is TRBJ2-7 and V is TRBV5-5; D is perhaps TRBD2 (6 bases). This chain's CDR3 is CASSLWAGNYEQYF. The CDR3 region has the DNA TGTGCCAGCAGCTTGTGGGCGGGGAACTACGAGCAGTACTTC.